The TCR beta chain under discussion was sequenced for a study of blood T cell repertoires in COVID-19. Study summary: Researchers got acute and convalescent COVID-19 samples from the United States, Italy and Spain. The cDNA or gDNA used as material had been derived from T cells, B-cell-depleted T cells, or PBMCs.

The V gene's germline CDR1 is MDHEN and CDR2 SYDVKM. This CDR3 is built from 12 residues. Deletions cut 6 bases from V and 7 bases from J, with 7 bases between. TCRdb's table, derived via immunoSEQ multiplex PCR, lists solely in-frame clones and lacks some. In the table there are 70,000 or so clones, roughly 91% of which are singletons. The chain recombines TRBV28 with TRBJ1-6; D ambiguous. The sequenced material came from peripheral blood. The sequence was collected from a woman under 30 with acute or convalescent COVID-19. Here the CDR3 DNA reads TGTGCCAGCAGCCTCGCGAATTCACCCCTCCACTTT. Its protein product is CASSLANSPLHF.